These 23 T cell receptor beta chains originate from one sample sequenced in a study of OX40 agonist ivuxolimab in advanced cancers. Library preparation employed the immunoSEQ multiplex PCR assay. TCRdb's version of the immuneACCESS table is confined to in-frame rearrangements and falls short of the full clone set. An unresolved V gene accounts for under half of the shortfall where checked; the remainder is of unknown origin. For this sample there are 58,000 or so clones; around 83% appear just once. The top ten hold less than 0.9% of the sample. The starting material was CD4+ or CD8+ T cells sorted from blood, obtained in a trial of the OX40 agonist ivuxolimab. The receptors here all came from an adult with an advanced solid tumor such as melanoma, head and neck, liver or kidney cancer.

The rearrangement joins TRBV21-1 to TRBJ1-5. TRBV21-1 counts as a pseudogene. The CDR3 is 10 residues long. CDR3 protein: CASSPPFQHF. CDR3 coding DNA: TGTGCCAGCAGCCCCCCCTTCCAGCATTTT.

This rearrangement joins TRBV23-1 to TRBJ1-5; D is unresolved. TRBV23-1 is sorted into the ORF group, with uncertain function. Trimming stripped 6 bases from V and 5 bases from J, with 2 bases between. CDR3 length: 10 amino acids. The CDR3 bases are TGCGCCAGCAGGGATCAGCCCCAGCATTTT. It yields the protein CASRDQPQHF.

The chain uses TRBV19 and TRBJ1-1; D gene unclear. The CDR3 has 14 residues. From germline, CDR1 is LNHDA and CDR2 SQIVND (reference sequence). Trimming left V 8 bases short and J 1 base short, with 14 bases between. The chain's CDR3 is CASRHRGENTEAFF. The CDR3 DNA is TGTGCCAGTCGGCACAGAGGCGAGAACACTGAAGCTTTCTTT.

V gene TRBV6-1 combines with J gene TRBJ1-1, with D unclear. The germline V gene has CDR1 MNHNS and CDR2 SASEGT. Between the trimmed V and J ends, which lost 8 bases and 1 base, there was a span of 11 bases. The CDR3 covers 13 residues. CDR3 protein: CASQRVWNTEAFF. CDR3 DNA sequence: TGTGCCAGCCAACGCGTCTGGAACACTGAAGCTTTCTTT.

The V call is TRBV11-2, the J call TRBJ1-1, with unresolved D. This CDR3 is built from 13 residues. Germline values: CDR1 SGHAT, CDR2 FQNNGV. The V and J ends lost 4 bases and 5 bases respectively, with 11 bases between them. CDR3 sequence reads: CASSYRWGTEAFF. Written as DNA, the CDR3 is TGTGCCAGCAGCTACCGGTGGGGTACTGAAGCTTTCTTT.

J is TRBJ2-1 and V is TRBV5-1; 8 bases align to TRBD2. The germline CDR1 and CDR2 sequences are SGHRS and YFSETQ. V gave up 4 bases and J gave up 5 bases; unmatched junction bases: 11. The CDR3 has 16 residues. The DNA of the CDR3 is TGCGCCAGCAGCCCGGGCACCGGGACTAGACACAATGAGCAGTTCTTC. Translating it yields CASSPGTGTRHNEQFF.

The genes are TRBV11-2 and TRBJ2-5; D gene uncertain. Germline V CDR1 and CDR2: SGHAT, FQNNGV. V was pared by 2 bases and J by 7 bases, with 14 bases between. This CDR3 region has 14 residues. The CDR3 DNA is TGTGCCAGCAGCTTACCTGGCAGGTTAGGGACCCAGTACTTC. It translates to CASSLPGRLGTQYF.

CDR3 DNA: TGTGCCAGTAGTATTTCGTCAAGCTCCTACGAGCAGTACTTC. This codes for CASSISSSSYEQYF. This chain joins TRBV19 and TRBJ2-7; D is unresolved. CDR1 and CDR2 (germline): LNHDA, SQIVND (reference sequence). There are 14 residues in the CDR3. V gave up 3 bases and J gave up 0 bases, with 9 bases separating them.

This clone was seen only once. The CDR3 region has the DNA TGTGCCAGCAGAGCACTAGCGGGGGGGCCGAACAATGAGCAGTTCTTC. This encodes CASRALAGGPNNEQFF. The rearrangement joins TRBV13 to TRBJ2-1; 13 bases match TRBD2. Unmatched junction bases numbered 7, after V lost 6 bases and J lost 5 bases. This CDR3 contains 16 residues. The germline CDR1 and CDR2 sequences are PRHDT and FYEKMQ (reference sequence).

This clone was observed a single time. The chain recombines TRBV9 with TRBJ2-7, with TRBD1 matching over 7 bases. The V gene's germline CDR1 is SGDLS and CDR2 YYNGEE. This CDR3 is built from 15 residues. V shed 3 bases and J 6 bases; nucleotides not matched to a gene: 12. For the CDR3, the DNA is TGTGCCAGCAGCGCCCGGACAGGTACGGGTGGCGAGCAGTACTTC. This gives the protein CASSARTGTGGEQYF.

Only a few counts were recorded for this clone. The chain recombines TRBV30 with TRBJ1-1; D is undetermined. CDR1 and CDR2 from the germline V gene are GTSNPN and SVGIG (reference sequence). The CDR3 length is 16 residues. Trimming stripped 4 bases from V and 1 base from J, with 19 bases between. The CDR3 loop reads CAWISGRTMGNTEAFF. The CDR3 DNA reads TGTGCCTGGATAAGTGGCAGGACTATGGGGAACACTGAAGCTTTCTTT.

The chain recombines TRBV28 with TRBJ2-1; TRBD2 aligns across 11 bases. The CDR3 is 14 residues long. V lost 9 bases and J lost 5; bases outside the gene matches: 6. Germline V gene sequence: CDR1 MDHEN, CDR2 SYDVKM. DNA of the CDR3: TGTGCCAGTACCGGGACTAGCGGAAACAATGAGCAGTTCTTC. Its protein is CASTGTSGNNEQFF.

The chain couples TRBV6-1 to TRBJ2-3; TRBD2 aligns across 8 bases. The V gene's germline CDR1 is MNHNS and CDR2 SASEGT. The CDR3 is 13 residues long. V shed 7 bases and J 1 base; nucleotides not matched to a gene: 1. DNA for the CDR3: TGTGCCAGCACGACTAGCGGCACAGATACGCAGTATTTT. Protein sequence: CASTTSGTDTQYF.

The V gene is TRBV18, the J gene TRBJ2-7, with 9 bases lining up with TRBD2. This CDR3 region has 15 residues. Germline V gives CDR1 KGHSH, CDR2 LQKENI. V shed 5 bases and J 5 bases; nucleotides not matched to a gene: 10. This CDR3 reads CASSDFAGGRDEQYF. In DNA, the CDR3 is TGTGCCAGCTCAGATTTTGCGGGAGGGCGGGACGAGCAGTACTTC.

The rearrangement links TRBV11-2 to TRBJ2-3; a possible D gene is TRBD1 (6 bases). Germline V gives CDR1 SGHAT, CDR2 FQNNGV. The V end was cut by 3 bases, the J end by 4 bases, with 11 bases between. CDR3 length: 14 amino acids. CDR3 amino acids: CASSFQGWADTQYF. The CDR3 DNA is TGTGCCAGCAGCTTCCAGGGGTGGGCAGATACGCAGTATTTT.

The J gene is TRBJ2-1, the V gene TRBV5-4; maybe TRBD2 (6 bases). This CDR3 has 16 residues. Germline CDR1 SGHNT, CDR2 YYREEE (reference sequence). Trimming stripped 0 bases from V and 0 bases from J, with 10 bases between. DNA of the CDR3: TGTGCCAGCAGCTTGGGGGGGAGGAGCTCCTACAATGAGCAGTTCTTC. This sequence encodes CASSLGGRSSYNEQFF.

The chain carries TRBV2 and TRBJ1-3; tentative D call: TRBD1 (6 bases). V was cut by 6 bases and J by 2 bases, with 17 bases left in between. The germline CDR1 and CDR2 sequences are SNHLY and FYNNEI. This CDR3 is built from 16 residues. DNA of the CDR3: TGTGCCAGCAGGGAGGTCACAGGGCATACTGGAAACACCATATATTTT. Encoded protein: CASREVTGHTGNTIYF. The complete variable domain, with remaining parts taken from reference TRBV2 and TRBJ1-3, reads EPEVTQTPSHQVTQMGQEVILRCVPISNHLYFYWYRQILGQKVEFLVSFYNNEISEKSEIFDDQFSVERPDGSNFTLKIRSTKLEDSAMYFCASREVTGHTGNTIYFGEGSWLTVV.

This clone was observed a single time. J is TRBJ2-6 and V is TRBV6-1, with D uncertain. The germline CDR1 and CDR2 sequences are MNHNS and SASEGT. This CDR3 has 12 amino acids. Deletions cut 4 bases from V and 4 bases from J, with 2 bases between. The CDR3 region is CASSAGANVLTF. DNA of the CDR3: TGTGCCAGCAGTGCCGGGGCCAACGTCCTGACTTTC.

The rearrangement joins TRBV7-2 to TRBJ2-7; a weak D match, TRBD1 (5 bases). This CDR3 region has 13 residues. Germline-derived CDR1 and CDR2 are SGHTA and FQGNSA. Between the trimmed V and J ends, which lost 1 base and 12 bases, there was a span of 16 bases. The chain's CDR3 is CASSLEMKGHLYF. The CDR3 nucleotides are TGTGCCAGCAGCTTAGAAATGAAAGGACATCTGTACTTC.

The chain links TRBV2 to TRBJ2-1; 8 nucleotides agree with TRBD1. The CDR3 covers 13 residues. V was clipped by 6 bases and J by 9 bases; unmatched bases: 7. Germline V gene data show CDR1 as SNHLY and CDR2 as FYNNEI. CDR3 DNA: TGTGCCAGCAGGGTGACAGGGGCGAGTGAGCAGTTCTTC. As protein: CASRVTGASEQFF.

DNA for the CDR3: TGCGCCAGCAGCTTAACCTCGACGACCTACGAGCAGTACTTC. Its translation: CASSLTSTTYEQYF. This rearrangement joins TRBV5-1 to TRBJ2-7; D gene uncertain. This CDR3 spans 14 amino acids. Germline V lookup: CDR1 SGHRS, CDR2 YFSETQ. Deletions cut 2 bases from V and 2 bases from J, with 11 bases between.

CDR3 DNA sequence: TGTGCCAGCAGGCCAACCAGGGGAGAGACCCAGTACTTC. This codes for CASRPTRGETQYF. The chain is built from TRBV7-2 and TRBJ2-5; D is perhaps TRBD1 (6 bases). Trimming left V 6 bases short and J 4 bases short, with 12 bases between. Germline loops: CDR1 SGHTA, CDR2 FQGNSA. The CDR3 runs 13 residues.

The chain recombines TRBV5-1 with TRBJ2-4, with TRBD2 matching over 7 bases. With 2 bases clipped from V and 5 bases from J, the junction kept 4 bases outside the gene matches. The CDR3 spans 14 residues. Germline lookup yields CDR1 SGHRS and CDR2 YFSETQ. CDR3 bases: TGCGCCAGCAGCTTCGGGGGGAGTGAAAACATTCAGTACTTC. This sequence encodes CASSFGGSENIQYF.